Each of the 10 T cell receptor beta chains below was sequenced from the same sample in a study of CD8 T cells in Susac syndrome. Random hexamers were used to reverse transcribe an amount of roughly 0.5 to 1 ug RNA. TCRdb reprocessed the immunoSEQ multiplex PCR reads with MiXCR, giving one entry per CDR3 protein. This table has 150,000 to 200,000 distinct CDR3 sequences, approximately 95% appearing once. The sample consisted of CD4+ T cells from PBMCs. The receptors were gathered from a human donor with multiple sclerosis.

This chain uses TRBV4-2 with TRBJ2-1; 11 bases align to TRBD2. The CDR3 has 17 amino acids. J lost 6 bases, V lost 0 bases, and 7 bases had no gene match. Per the germline V gene, CDR1 is LGHNA and CDR2 is YNFKEQ. This CDR3 is CASSQDLLAGGVNEQFF. In nucleotides, the CDR3 is TGTGCCAGCAGCCAAGACCTCCTAGCGGGAGGTGTCAATGAGCAGTTCTTC.

This clonotype is a singleton in its sample. The genes are TRBV28 and TRBJ2-7; D unclear. V lost 5 bases and J 2 bases, leaving 19 bases between the germline ends. In germline, CDR1 is MDHEN, CDR2 SYDVKM. The CDR3 sequence is 16 residues long. CDR3 DNA: TGTGCCAGCAGTCCCCCTCACCCCCTGGGTACCTACGAGCAGTACTTC. Translating gives CASSPPHPLGTYEQYF.

The chain links TRBV3-1 to TRBJ2-3; 8 bases line up with TRBD2. The CDR3 spans 13 residues. Germline loops: CDR1 LGHDT, CDR2 YNNKEL (reference sequence). V lost 6 bases, J lost 5 bases, and 4 bases stayed unmatched. CDR3 coding DNA: TGTGCCAGCAGGACTAGCGAGGGAGATACGCAGTATTTT. This sequence encodes CASRTSEGDTQYF.

This chain connects TRBV5-1 to TRBJ2-4; D remains unclear. The ends were cut back, 3 bases at V and 0 bases at J, with 10 bases in the middle. Germline V gene lookup returns CDR1 SGHRS and CDR2 YFSETQ. The CDR3 contains 15 residues. CDR3: CASSSRVGAKNIQYF. For the CDR3, the DNA is TGCGCCAGCAGCTCCCGGGTGGGAGCCAAAAACATTCAGTACTTC.

This chain uses TRBV29-1 with TRBJ2-1, with 14 bases matching TRBD2. From germline, CDR1 is SQVTM and CDR2 ANQGSEA. Trimming removed 8 bases from V and 4 bases from J; junction bases left unmatched: 10. This CDR3 region has 16 residues. CDR3 DNA: TGCAGCATGACGGGACTAGCGGGAGTAAGATACAATGAGCAGTTCTTC. Translated, it gives CSMTGLAGVRYNEQFF.

The CDR3 here is CASSLGSGTGQPQHF. The DNA of the CDR3 is TGTGCCAGCAGCTTAGGATCTGGGACGGGGCAGCCCCAGCATTTT. This chain joins TRBV7-2 and TRBJ1-5; possible D gene TRBD1, 5 bases. Between the trimmed V and J ends, which lost 1 base and 7 bases, there was a span of 14 bases. The CDR3 consists of 15 residues. The V gene's germline CDR1 is SGHTA and CDR2 FQGNSA. The entire variable domain, with the rest obtained from reference TRBV7-2 and TRBJ1-5, is as follows: GAGVSQSPSNKVTEKGKDVELRCDPISGHTALYWYRQSLGQGLEFLIYFQGNSAPDKSGLPSDRFSAERTGGSVSTLTIQRTQQEDSAVYLCASSLGSGTGQPQHFGDGTRLSIL.

V usage is TRBV11-2 and J usage is TRBJ1-5; tentative D call: TRBD1 (6 bases). Germline CDR1 reads SGHAT; CDR2 reads FQNNGV. The CDR3 is made up of 16 amino acids. V was clipped by 1 base and J by 8 bases, with 18 bases between them. The CDR3 DNA reads as TGTGCCAGCAGCTTAGTACAGGGTTTGGGAATCAAGCCCCAGCATTTT. This translates into CASSLVQGLGIKPQHF.

The CDR3 spells CASSQEGGRGTDTQYF. CDR3 coding DNA: TGCGCCAGCAGCCAAGAAGGCGGGAGGGGAACAGATACGCAGTATTTT. The genes are TRBV4-1 and TRBJ2-3; TRBD2 agrees at 9 bases. The CDR3 contains 16 residues. Germline trimming cut 0 bases from V and 3 bases from J; bases unmatched to any gene: 4. Germline CDR1 and CDR2: MGHRA and YSYEKL.

The rearrangement uses TRBV18 and TRBJ1-2; no firm D call. Germline V gives CDR1 KGHSH, CDR2 LQKENI. Trimming pared 4 bases from V and 5 bases from J, leaving 14 bases between. This CDR3 has 14 residues. The CDR3 DNA follows: TGTGCCAGCTCACACGATGACAAGTCGTATGGCTACACCTTC. Translating it yields CASSHDDKSYGYTF. Using reference TRBV18 and TRBJ1-2 for the parts outside the CDR3, the full variable domain is NAGVMQNPRHLVRRRGQEARLRCSPMKGHSHVYWYRQLPEEGLKFMVYLQKENIIDESGMPKERFSAEFPKEGPSILRIQQVVRGDSAAYFCASSHDDKSYGYTFGSGTRLTVV.

This rearrangement joins TRBV24-1 to TRBJ2-1, with D maybe TRBD2 (5 bases). Germline CDR1 KGHDR, CDR2 SFDVKD. CDR3 length: 14 amino acids. V lost 7 bases and J lost 4, with 13 bases in between. The CDR3 sequence: CATSDGILYNEQFF. The CDR3 nucleotides read TGTGCCACCAGCGACGGGATTTTATACAATGAGCAGTTCTTC.